The clone carrying this T cell receptor (beta chain) was seen at least ten times. Axillary draining lymph nodes of breast cancer patients supplied the node samples. The entry originates in a study of breast tumors, draining lymph nodes, adjacent tissues. Trimming stripped 6 bases from V and 6 bases from J, with 17 bases between. This CDR3 is built from 15 residues. Germline values: CDR1 MNHNS, CDR2 SASEGT. TCRdb reanalysed the multiplex PCR reads using MiXCR and keeps one entry per CDR3 protein. The data show 150,000 to 250,000 distinct CDR3 sequences, roughly 31% seen once. Sequencing was carried out using axillary lymph node tissue. The TCR comes from a female donor with breast cancer. Some clones in this sample may be carry-over from other donors' samples. The rearrangement uses TRBV6-1 and TRBJ2-2; D is perhaps TRBD2 (6 bases). CDR3: CASSPDRLGSGELFF. The CDR3 bases are TGTGCCAGCAGCCCCGATCGACTAGGGTCCGGGGAGCTGTTTTTT.